What follows describes a single TCR beta chain. Its antigen is not identified. This entry belongs to a study of monozygotic twins with cystic fibrosis. Broader study findings: Low clonality (median around 0.0095) suggested a mostly naive repertoire.

The data were produced by immunoSEQ multiplex PCR, yet TCRdb's version contains in-frame clones alone and is incomplete. The sample yields 34,000 or so clones, 92% seen once. This receptor was taken from a girl aged 2 to 9 with cystic fibrosis. Material: blood.

The CDR3 nucleotides are TGTGCCAGCAGCTTAGTTGTGAGGCCGGACCGCTATGGCTACACCTTC. Translated: CASSLVVRPDRYGYTF. The gene calls are TRBV7-8 and TRBJ1-2; D is ambiguous. Germline lookup yields CDR1 SGHVS and CDR2 FQNEAQ. V lost 1 base to trimming and J lost 4 bases, with 16 bases between them. The CDR3 sequence is 16 residues long.